Sequencing of this T cell receptor beta chain was carried out in a study of cytomegalovirus exposure and HLA in healthy donors. Findings and limits, study-wide: The study carried out a later analysis of TCR beta sequences. It associated roughly 17,000 of them with specific HLA alleles at a false discovery rate of 0.05. The study put 150 to 200 TCR beta chains on its list as cytomegalovirus-associated. Specificity for CMV antigens was confirmed in vitro for a few of the CMV-associated chains.

The PCR employed 60 Vbeta primers together with 13 Jbeta primers. The authors' processing: An analysis performed later counted about 80 million unique TCR beta chains (approximately 10 million of them shared). TCRdb's table, derived via immunoSEQ multiplex PCR, lists solely in-frame clones and lacks some. The DNA was the basis for D and trimming; V, J and clone size are from that table. The sample yields about 190,000 clones, approximately 82% seen once. Comments on this clone: As yet, its antigen is unknown.

The source is a woman aged 45-65 years in good health and CMV-seropositive. The sequenced sample was PBMCs.

The CDR3 sequence: CASSLRTANTEAFF. The CDR3 DNA reads TGTGCCAGCAGCCTAAGGACAGCGAACACTGAAGCTTTCTTT. The gene calls are TRBV9 and TRBJ1-1; D might be TRBD1 (6 bases). Trimming took off 4 bases at V and 1 base at J, with 11 bases between the two ends. Germline CDR1 SGDLS, CDR2 YYNGEE. The CDR3 is 14 amino acids.